These 18 T cell receptor beta chains came from one sample sequenced in a study of control samples from healthy donors and cancer patients. The table came from immunoSEQ multiplex PCR; TCRdb's copy has only in-frame clones and leaves some out. This sample has about 130,000 clones; roughly 94% occur once, and the top ten carry 12% to 15%. The material sequenced was PBMCs. The receptor set was obtained from a man between 60 and 75 years old with colorectal cancer.

The CDR3 loop is CASSPRNINEQFF. The CDR3 bases are TGTGCCAGCTCACCGCGGAACATCAATGAGCAGTTCTTC. The chain employs TRBV18 and TRBJ2-1; D is undetermined. Trimming removed 3 bases from V and 6 bases from J, with 9 bases in between. The CDR3 sequence is 13 residues long. Germline V gives CDR1 KGHSH, CDR2 LQKENI.

This clone was seen only a few times. The CDR3 is CASSPALSNQPQHF. Written as DNA, the CDR3 is TGTGCCAGCAGTCCAGCCCTTAGCAATCAGCCCCAGCATTTT. The chain has TRBV27 and TRBJ1-5; no clear D gene. The CDR3 is made up of 14 amino acids. The germline CDR1 and CDR2 sequences are MNHEY and SMNVEV (reference sequence). Trimming removed 5 bases from V and 0 bases from J, with 8 bases in between.

The genes are TRBV6-5 and TRBJ1-1, with D perhaps TRBD1 (5 bases). Germline V gives CDR1 MNHEY, CDR2 SVGAGI. V was trimmed by 8 bases and J by 2 bases, leaving 12 bases between them. The CDR3 runs to 13 residues. In DNA, the CDR3 is TGTGCCAGCCGGGGCAGCGTTAACACTGAAGCTTTCTTT. It codes for CASRGSVNTEAFF.

The rearrangement uses TRBV2 and TRBJ1-4; the match to TRBD1 covers 8 bases. The CDR3 contains 16 residues. Germline CDR1 reads SNHLY; CDR2 reads FYNNEI. Trimming removed 7 bases from V and 4 bases from J; junction bases left unmatched: 11. This chain's CDR3 is CASKLRQGSYNEKLFF. The CDR3 DNA reads TGTGCCAGCAAACTACGACAGGGGTCTTATAATGAAAAACTGTTTTTT.

The rearrangement uses TRBV5-1 and TRBJ2-7; TRBD2 might be the D (6 bases). The ends were cut back, 1 base at V and 6 bases at J, with 14 bases in the middle. The germline CDR1 and CDR2 sequences are SGHRS and YFSETQ. The CDR3 covers 14 residues. The CDR3 is CASSLTAGGPEQYF. The CDR3 bases are TGCGCCAGCAGCTTGACAGCGGGCGGGCCCGAGCAGTACTTC.

The chain has TRBV18 and TRBJ2-3; 8 bases are a match to TRBD2. Germline CDR1 and CDR2: KGHSH and LQKENI. V lost 5 bases, J lost 1 base, and 5 bases stayed unmatched. This CDR3 has 15 residues. In DNA, the CDR3 is TGTGCCAGCTCATATGCGGGGGGCGGCACAGATACGCAGTATTTT. Its translation: CASSYAGGGTDTQYF.

This chain uses TRBV7-2 with TRBJ2-2, with a possible D match to TRBD1 (6 bases). V lost 6 bases and J 5 bases, leaving 7 bases between the germline ends. The CDR3 covers 12 residues. From germline, CDR1 is SGHTA and CDR2 FQGNSA. The CDR3 coding sequence is TGTGCCAGCAGTAGGGGGACCGGGGAGCTGTTTTTT. Translated: CASSRGTGELFF.

The chain is built from TRBV4-3 and TRBJ1-2; tentatively, D is TRBD1 (6 bases). The CDR3 has 16 amino acids. Trimming left V 0 bases short and J 4 bases short, with 15 bases between. CDR1 is LGHNA and CDR2 is YSLEER in the germline V gene. The CDR3 nucleotides are TGCGCCAGCAGCCAAGAAACAGGGAGGGTGGGCTATGGCTACACCTTC. This gives the protein CASSQETGRVGYGYTF.

This clone is a singleton in its sample. This chain connects TRBV7-9 to TRBJ2-1; tentatively, D is TRBD1 or TRBD2 (5 bases each). CDR1 is SEHNR, CDR2 FQNEAQ, per germline (reference sequence). The CDR3 has 18 residues. V lost 4 bases, J lost 0 bases, and 19 bases lay in between. DNA for the CDR3: TGTGCCAGCAGCTCCTCTTGGGGGTTGGCGGACTCCTACAATGAGCAGTTCTTC. It specifies CASSSSWGLADSYNEQFF. Filled out from reference TRBV7-9 and TRBJ2-1, the complete variable domain reads DTGVSQNPRHKITKRGQNVTFRCDPISEHNRLYWYRQTLGQGPEFLTYFQNEAQLEKSRLLSDRFSAERPKGSFSTLEIQRTEQGDSAMYLCASSSSWGLADSYNEQFFGPGTRLTVL.

The CDR3 protein is CATSDLGQGAGGNQPQHF. The CDR3, as DNA: TGTGCCACCAGTGATTTGGGACAGGGGGCAGGTGGCAATCAGCCCCAGCATTTT. The chain combines TRBV24-1 with TRBJ1-5, with 11 nucleotides matching TRBD1. Germline loops: CDR1 KGHDR, CDR2 SFDVKD. The CDR3 is made up of 18 amino acids. J was trimmed by 2 bases and V by 0 bases; bases with no gene match: 5.

The chain combines TRBV9 with TRBJ2-3, with 8 bases matching TRBD1. The V gene end was trimmed by 3 bases and the J gene end by 5 bases; junction bases not matched to a gene: 8. CDR3 length: 15 residues. Germline lookup yields CDR1 SGDLS and CDR2 YYNGEE. DNA of the CDR3: TGTGCCAGCAGCGCATCACCAGGGGGCGAAGATACGCAGTATTTT. It codes for CASSASPGGEDTQYF.

Only one count was recorded for this clone. The chain is built from TRBV19 and TRBJ2-2, with 10 positions matching TRBD2. The J segment lost 3 bases and the V segment lost 5 bases, leaving 3 bases of the junction unmatched. From germline, CDR1 is LNHDA and CDR2 SQIVND (reference sequence). The length of the CDR3 is 15 residues. CDR3: CASSGSGGDTGELFF. The CDR3 DNA reads as TGTGCCAGTAGTGGGAGCGGGGGGGACACCGGGGAGCTGTTTTTT.

The V call is TRBV6-5, the J call TRBJ1-5; 12 nucleotides align to TRBD1. This CDR3 comprises 12 residues. The junction had 3 bases not matched to a gene; V was cut back by 6 bases and J by 12 bases. Germline lookup yields CDR1 MNHEY and CDR2 SVGAGI. Here the CDR3 DNA reads TGTGCCAGCAGCTGGGACAGGGGGCACCAGCATTTT. This gives the protein CASSWDRGHQHF.

The rearrangement links TRBV5-4 to TRBJ2-2; D unclear. The CDR3 sequence is 13 residues long. The germline gives CDR1 SGHNT, CDR2 YYREEE (reference sequence). V was pared by 3 bases and J by 8 bases, with 11 bases between. The CDR3 loop is CASSSEWGGELFF. DNA for the CDR3: TGTGCCAGCAGCTCGGAGTGGGGTGGGGAGCTGTTTTTT.

This clone was picked up one time. The V and J genes are TRBV11-2 and TRBJ1-1; 8 nucleotides line up with TRBD1. V shed 1 base and J 6 bases; nucleotides not matched to a gene: 7. The germline V gene has CDR1 SGHAT and CDR2 FQNNGV. The CDR3 is 15 amino acids. The CDR3 protein is CASSLARGQGPEAFF. In DNA form, the CDR3 reads TGTGCCAGCAGCTTAGCCAGAGGACAGGGCCCTGAAGCTTTCTTT.

This clone is a singleton in its sample. The chain uses TRBV6-5 and TRBJ1-1; no definite D call. This CDR3 contains 13 residues. In germline, CDR1 is MNHEY, CDR2 SVGAGI. V was shortened by 6 bases and J by 2 bases, with 10 bases between the two germline ends. The CDR3 spells CASSFDTNTEAFF. For the CDR3, the DNA is TGTGCCAGCAGCTTCGACACAAACACTGAAGCTTTCTTT.

The chain joins TRBV7-2 to TRBJ2-2; D is ambiguous. Germline loops: CDR1 SGHTA, CDR2 FQGNSA. Trimming left V 5 bases short and J 7 bases short, with 8 bases between. The CDR3 length is 12 residues. The CDR3 loop reads CASSRVGGELFF. For the CDR3, the DNA is TGTGCCAGCAGCCGGGTGGGCGGGGAGCTGTTTTTT.

The chain employs TRBV12-3 or TRBV12-4 and TRBJ1-1; D unclear. The CDR3 covers 11 residues. With 3 bases removed from V and 4 bases from J, the gap between germline ends came to 3 bases. The DNA of the CDR3 is TGTGCCAGCAGTTTGAGCACTGAAGCTTTCTTT. Its protein product is CASSLSTEAFF.